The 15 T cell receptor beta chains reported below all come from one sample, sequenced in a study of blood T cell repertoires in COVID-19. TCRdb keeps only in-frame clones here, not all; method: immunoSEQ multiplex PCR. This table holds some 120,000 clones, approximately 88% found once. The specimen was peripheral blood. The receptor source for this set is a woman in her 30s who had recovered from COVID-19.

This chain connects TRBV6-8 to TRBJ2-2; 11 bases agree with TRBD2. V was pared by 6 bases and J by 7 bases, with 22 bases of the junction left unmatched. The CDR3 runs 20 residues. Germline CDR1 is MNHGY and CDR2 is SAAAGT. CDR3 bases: TGTGCCAGCAGCCAACGCCCCAGACTACTAGCGGGAGAGTCGGGCGGGGAGCTGTTTTTT. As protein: CASSQRPRLLAGESGGELFF.

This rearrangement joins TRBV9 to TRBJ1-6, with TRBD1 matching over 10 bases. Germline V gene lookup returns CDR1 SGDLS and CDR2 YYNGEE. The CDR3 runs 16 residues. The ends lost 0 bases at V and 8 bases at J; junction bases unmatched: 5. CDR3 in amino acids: CASSVAPGQGDSPLHF. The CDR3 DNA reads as TGTGCCAGCAGCGTAGCCCCCGGACAGGGGGATTCACCCCTCCACTTT. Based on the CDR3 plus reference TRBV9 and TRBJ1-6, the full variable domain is DSGVTQTPKHLITATGQRVTLRCSPRSGDLSVYWYQQSLDQGLQFLIQYYNGEERAKGNILERFSAQQFPDLHSELNLSSLELGDSALYFCASSVAPGQGDSPLHFGNGTRLTVT.

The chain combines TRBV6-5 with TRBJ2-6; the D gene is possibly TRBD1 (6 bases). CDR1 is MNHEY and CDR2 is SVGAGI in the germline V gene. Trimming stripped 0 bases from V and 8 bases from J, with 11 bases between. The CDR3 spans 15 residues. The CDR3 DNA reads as TGTGCCAGCAGTTACTCCGGGACATCCCCCAACGTCCTGACTTTC. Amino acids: CASSYSGTSPNVLTF.

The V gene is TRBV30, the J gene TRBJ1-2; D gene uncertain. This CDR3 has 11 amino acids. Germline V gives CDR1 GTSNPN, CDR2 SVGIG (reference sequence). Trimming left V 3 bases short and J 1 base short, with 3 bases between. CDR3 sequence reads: CAWSLNYGYTF. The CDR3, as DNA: TGTGCCTGGAGCCTTAACTATGGCTACACCTTC.

The CDR3 region has the DNA TGTGCCAGCAGCCGGGGACAGTTCTACCCAGATACGCAGTATTTT. It encodes CASSRGQFYPDTQYF. This chain uses TRBV7-8 with TRBJ2-3; 7 nucleotides align to TRBD1. The CDR3 loop spans 15 amino acids. V dropped 5 bases and J dropped 4; count of bases not matched to a gene: 9. Germline assignment: CDR1 SGHVS and CDR2 FQNEAQ.

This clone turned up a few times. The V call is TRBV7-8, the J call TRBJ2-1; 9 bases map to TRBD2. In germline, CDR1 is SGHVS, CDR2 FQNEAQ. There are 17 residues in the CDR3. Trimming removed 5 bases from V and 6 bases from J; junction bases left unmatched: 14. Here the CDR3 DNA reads TGTGCCAGCAGCCCAGGGCGTCCTAGCGGGATTTTCAATGAGCAGTTCTTC. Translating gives CASSPGRPSGIFNEQFF.

The CDR3 is CASSPQDRSDYLYEQYF. The CDR3 coding sequence is TGCGCCAGCAGCCCGCAGGACAGGTCCGATTACCTATACGAGCAGTACTTC. The gene calls are TRBV4-1 and TRBJ2-7; the match to TRBD1 covers 7 bases. The CDR3 consists of 17 residues. The germline CDR1 and CDR2 sequences are MGHRA and YSYEKL. J lost 4 bases, V lost 4 bases, and 16 bases had no gene match.

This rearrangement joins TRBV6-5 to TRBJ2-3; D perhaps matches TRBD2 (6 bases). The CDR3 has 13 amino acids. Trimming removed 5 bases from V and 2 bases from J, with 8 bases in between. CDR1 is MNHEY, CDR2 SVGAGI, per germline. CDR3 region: CASSRTNTDTQYF. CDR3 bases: TGTGCCAGCAGTAGGACTAACACAGATACGCAGTATTTT.

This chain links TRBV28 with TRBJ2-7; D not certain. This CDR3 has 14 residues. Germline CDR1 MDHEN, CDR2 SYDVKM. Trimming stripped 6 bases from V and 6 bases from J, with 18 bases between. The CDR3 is CASREPGSTSEQYF. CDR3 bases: TGTGCCAGCAGAGAGCCGGGTTCTACGTCCGAGCAGTACTTC.

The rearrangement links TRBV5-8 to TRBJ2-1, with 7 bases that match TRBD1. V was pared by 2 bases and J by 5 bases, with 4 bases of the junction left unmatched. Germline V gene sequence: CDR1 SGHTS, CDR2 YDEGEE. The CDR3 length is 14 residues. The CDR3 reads CASSFFRGNNEQFF. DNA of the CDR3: TGTGCCAGCAGCTTTTTCAGGGGGAACAATGAGCAGTTCTTC.

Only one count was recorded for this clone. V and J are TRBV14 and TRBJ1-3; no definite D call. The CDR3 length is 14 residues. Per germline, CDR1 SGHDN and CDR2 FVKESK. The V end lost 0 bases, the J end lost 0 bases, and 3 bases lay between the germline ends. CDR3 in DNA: TGTGCCAGCAGCCAAGACCACTCTGGAAACACCATATATTTT. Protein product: CASSQDHSGNTIYF. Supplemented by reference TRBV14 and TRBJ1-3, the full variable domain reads EAGVTQFPSHSVIEKGQTVTLRCDPISGHDNLYWYRRVMGKEIKFLLHFVKESKQDESGMPNNRFLAERTGGTYSTLKVQPAELEDSGVYFCASSQDHSGNTIYFGEGSWLTVV.

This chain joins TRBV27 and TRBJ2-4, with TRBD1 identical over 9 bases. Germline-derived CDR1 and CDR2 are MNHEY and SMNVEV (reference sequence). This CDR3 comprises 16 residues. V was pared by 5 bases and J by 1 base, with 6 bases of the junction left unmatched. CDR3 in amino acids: CASSETGGMAKNIQYF. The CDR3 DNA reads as TGTGCCAGCAGTGAGACAGGGGGAATGGCCAAAAACATTCAGTACTTC.

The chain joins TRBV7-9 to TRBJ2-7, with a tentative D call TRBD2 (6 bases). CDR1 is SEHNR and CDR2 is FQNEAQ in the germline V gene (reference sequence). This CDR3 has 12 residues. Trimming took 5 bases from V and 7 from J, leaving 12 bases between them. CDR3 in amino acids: CASSEISGEQYF. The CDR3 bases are TGTGCCAGCAGCGAAATCAGCGGGGAGCAGTACTTC.

In DNA form, the CDR3 reads TGTGCCAGCAGCCCTAGAGCGGGGGGGAACACCGGGGAGCTGTTTTTT. This codes for CASSPRAGGNTGELFF. The V gene is TRBV9, the J gene TRBJ2-2; 9 bases align to TRBD2. The germline CDR1 and CDR2 sequences are SGDLS and YYNGEE. This CDR3 spans 16 amino acids. V lost 4 bases, J lost 1 base, and 5 bases stayed unmatched.

The CDR3 region has the DNA TGTGCCAGTAGTATAGTCGGGAATGAGCAGTTCTTC. Its translation: CASSIVGNEQFF. The rearrangement links TRBV19 to TRBJ2-1, with D unclear. The CDR3 covers 12 residues. V shed 1 base and J shed 7 bases, with 5 bases lying between them. Germline values: CDR1 LNHDA, CDR2 SQIVND (reference sequence).